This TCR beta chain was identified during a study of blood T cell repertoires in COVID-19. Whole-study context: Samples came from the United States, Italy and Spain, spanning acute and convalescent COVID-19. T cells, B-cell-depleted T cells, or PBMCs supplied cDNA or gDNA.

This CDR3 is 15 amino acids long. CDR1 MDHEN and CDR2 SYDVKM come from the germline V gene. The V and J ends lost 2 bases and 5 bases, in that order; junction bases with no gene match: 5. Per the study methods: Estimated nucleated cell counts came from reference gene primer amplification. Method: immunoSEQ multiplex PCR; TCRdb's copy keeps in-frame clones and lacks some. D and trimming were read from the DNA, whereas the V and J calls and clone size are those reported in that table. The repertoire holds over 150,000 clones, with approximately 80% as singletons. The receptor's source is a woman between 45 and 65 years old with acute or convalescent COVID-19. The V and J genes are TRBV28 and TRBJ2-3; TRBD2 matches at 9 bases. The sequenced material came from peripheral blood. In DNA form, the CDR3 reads TGTGCCAGCAGTTTACCTAGCGGGATGAAAGATACGCAGTATTTT. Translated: CASSLPSGMKDTQYF.